What follows are 24 T cell receptor beta chains derived from one specimen sequenced in a study of CD8+CD57+ T cells in acquired aplastic anemia. An expansion of CD8+CD57+ cells by flow cytometry had been shown in patients chosen for sequencing. According to the study, genomic DNA was the template for TCR beta VDJ and CDR3 profiling. A single record per CDR3 protein comes from TCRdb applying MiXCR to the reads. The table has around 200,000 distinct CDR3 sequences, 40% to 50% seen once; the top ten hold 8% to 10%. Sequencing was carried out using sorted CD4+, CD8+, or CD8+CD57+ T cells (not recorded which) from PBMCs. The receptors come from a human donor with aplastic anemia.

As to this clonotype: A much larger clone differs from this one at a single base, so this may be a read error. The chain employs TRBV12-3 or TRBV12-4 and TRBJ1-2; tentative D call: TRBD1 (5 bases). The ends were cut back, 5 bases at V and 7 bases at J, with 14 bases in the middle. The CDR3 totals 13 residues. The DNA of the CDR3 is TGTGCCAGCAGTCCCGGCAGGGCTGGTGGCTACACCTTC. Its protein is CASSPGRAGGYTF.

In its sample, this clonotype was seen a few times. The gene calls are TRBV7-2 and TRBJ1-1, with 8 bases fitting TRBD1. CDR1 and CDR2 from the germline V gene are SGHTA and FQGNSA. This CDR3 is 15 amino acids long. Unmatched junction bases numbered 2, after V lost 2 bases and J lost 0 bases. The CDR3 DNA follows: TGTGCCAGCAGCTTAAGACAGGGGATGAACACTGAAGCTTTCTTT. Amino acid sequence: CASSLRQGMNTEAFF.

The CDR3 reads CASSRGREGNQPQHF. The CDR3 DNA sequence: TGTGCCAGCAGCCGTGGACGGGAGGGAAATCAGCCCCAGCATTTT. The chain has TRBV27 and TRBJ1-5; no clear D gene. Trimming removed 6 bases at V and 4 bases at J, with 16 bases between. Germline V gene lookup returns CDR1 MNHEY and CDR2 SMNVEV (reference sequence). This CDR3 has 15 amino acids.

The sample holds a few counts of this clonotype. The V call is TRBV25-1, the J call TRBJ2-3; 7 bases match TRBD1. CDR1 and CDR2 from the germline V gene are MGHDK and SYGVNS. With 4 bases clipped from V and 2 bases from J, the junction kept 6 bases outside the gene matches. The CDR3 loop spans 15 amino acids. CDR3 DNA: TGTGCCAGCAGTGTCGGGACAGTACCCACAGATACGCAGTATTTT. Protein sequence: CASSVGTVPTDTQYF.

This clonotype has only one observation. The J gene is TRBJ1-2, the V gene TRBV4-2, with D hard to call. There are 16 residues in the CDR3. CDR1 is LGHNA, CDR2 YNFKEQ, per germline. The V gene lost 0 bases and the J gene lost 5 bases, with 16 bases spanning the gap. CDR3 nucleotides: TGTGCCAGCAGCCAAGACTACCAGGTGGATCCTTATGGCTACACCTTC. Translation: CASSQDYQVDPYGYTF.

The sample holds many counts of this clonotype. This chain links TRBV6-6 with TRBJ2-7, with 7 bases that match TRBD1. Trimming at V came to 4 bases and at J to 2 bases, leaving 8 bases not matched to a gene. Germline V CDR1 and CDR2: MNHNY, SVGAGI (reference sequence). The CDR3 sequence is 15 residues long. DNA for the CDR3: TGTGCCAGCAGTTCTAGGGGGCGACAGCCCTACGAGCAGTACTTC. As protein: CASSSRGRQPYEQYF.

By frequency in the sample, this clonotype is medium-sized. This chain joins TRBV29-1 and TRBJ1-1; D unresolved. The germline V gene has CDR1 SQVTM and CDR2 ANQGSEA. This CDR3 is built from 13 residues. The V end was cut by 7 bases, the J end by 1 base, with 13 bases between. DNA of the CDR3: TGCAGCGCTATGGACGCCTCGAACACTGAAGCTTTCTTT. This translates into CSAMDASNTEAFF.

Worth noting for this clonotype: Relative to the germline gene, one junction end is altered; a read error may explain this. This chain joins TRBV15 and TRBJ1-2; D unresolved. Germline V gene lookup returns CDR1 LNHNV and CDR2 YYDKDF (reference sequence). CDR3 length equals 16 residues. The DNA of the CDR3 is TGTGCCGCCAGCAGAGATCTTGGTGTAGGAGAATATGGCTACACCTTC. Its protein product is CAASRDLGVGEYGYTF.

This clonotype was found once. The V gene is TRBV5-5, the J gene TRBJ1-1; no clear D. The CDR3 loop spans 14 amino acids. Per germline, CDR1 SGHKS and CDR2 YYEKEE (reference sequence). V dropped 0 bases and J dropped 1 base, with 7 bases sitting between them. This CDR3 reads CASSLAPTNTEAFF. CDR3 in DNA: TGTGCCAGCAGCTTGGCACCGACGAACACTGAAGCTTTCTTT.

The V gene is TRBV19, the J gene TRBJ1-5; D unclear. The germline CDR1 and CDR2 sequences are LNHDA and SQIVND (reference sequence). This CDR3 comprises 12 residues. V lost 8 bases, J lost 11 bases, and 16 bases lay in between. Here the CDR3 DNA reads TGTGCCAGTGGGGAGTTGAGTGAGACCCAGCATTTT. Translated, it gives CASGELSETQHF.

This clonotype was recorded at least ten times. CDR3: CASSLASGTGRTGELFF. The CDR3 region has the DNA TGTGCCAGCAGCTTAGCTTCCGGGACAGGGCGCACCGGGGAGCTGTTTTTT. The rearrangement joins TRBV7-2 to TRBJ2-2; 9 bases line up with TRBD1. Germline V gene data show CDR1 as SGHTA and CDR2 as FQGNSA. The junction had 6 bases not matched to a gene; V was cut back by 0 bases and J by 4 bases. This CDR3 comprises 17 residues.

This clonotype was counted ten times or more. This rearrangement joins TRBV20-1 to TRBJ2-4; D gene uncertain. CDR3 length: 13 amino acids. In germline, CDR1 is DFQATT, CDR2 SNEGSKA (reference sequence). V was shortened by 0 bases and J by 2 bases, with 5 bases between the two germline ends. The chain's CDR3 is CSARDSTKNIQYF. For the CDR3, the DNA is TGCAGTGCTAGAGATTCTACCAAAAACATTCAGTACTTC.

CDR3 bases: TGTGCCAGCAGCTCCACGACCTCTGGGGCCAACGTCCTGACTTTC. Its translation: CASSSTTSGANVLTF. The chain has TRBV5-8 and TRBJ2-6; D is undetermined. This CDR3 comprises 15 residues. The V end was cut by 3 bases, the J end by 0 bases, with 7 bases between. Germline CDR1 is SGHTS and CDR2 is YDEGEE.

This clonotype was recorded a few times. This chain connects TRBV7-8 to TRBJ2-7; tentatively, D is TRBD2 (7 bases). Germline CDR1 SGHVS, CDR2 FQNEAQ. The CDR3 is 14 amino acids. Trimming took 1 base from V and 2 from J, leaving 9 bases between them. The CDR3 loop is CASSLGGGTYEQYF. The CDR3 DNA sequence: TGTGCCAGCAGCTTAGGCGGGGGCACCTACGAGCAGTACTTC.

This clonotype came up a few times. This chain's CDR3 is CASSAPSGEQYF. In nucleotides, the CDR3 is TGTGCCAGCAGCGCCCCTAGTGGCGAGCAGTACTTC. This chain joins TRBV7-3 and TRBJ2-7; D is unresolved. V was trimmed by 5 bases and J by 6 bases, leaving 11 bases between them. CDR3 length: 12 residues. CDR1 and CDR2 from the germline V gene are SGHTA and FQGTGA. Based on the CDR3 plus reference TRBV7-3 and TRBJ2-7, the full variable domain is GAGVSQTPSNKVTEKGKYVELRCDPISGHTALYWYRQSLGQGPEFLIYFQGTGAADDSGLPNDRFFAVRPEGSVSTLKIQRTERGDSAVYLCASSAPSGEQYFGPGTRLTVT.

The rearrangement links TRBV10-3 to TRBJ1-2; TRBD1 matches at 7 bases. V was pared by 10 bases and J by 4 bases, with 6 bases of the junction left unmatched. This CDR3 is built from 12 residues. The germline V gene encodes CDR1 ENHRY and CDR2 SYGVKD. The chain's CDR3 is CASRRDSYGYTF. In DNA, the CDR3 is TGTGCCAGCAGGAGGGACAGCTATGGCTACACCTTC.

This clonotype has at least ten counts. The chain combines TRBV12-3 or TRBV12-4 with TRBJ2-7, with 9 bases fitting TRBD1. The V and J ends lost 7 bases and 3 bases, in that order; junction bases with no gene match: 7. The CDR3 totals 14 residues. DNA for the CDR3: TGTGCCAGCAAGAGGGAGACAGGGGGCTACGAGCAGTACTTC. Its protein product is CASKRETGGYEQYF.

In this sample, this clonotype turned up many times. The CDR3 sequence: CASSQRPAPETGSLEQYF. The CDR3 bases are TGCGCCAGCAGCCAAAGGCCCGCCCCAGAAACAGGGTCTCTCGAGCAGTACTTC. This chain uses TRBV4-1 with TRBJ2-7; TRBD1 is a possible D gene (6 bases). The length of the CDR3 is 18 residues. With 2 bases removed from V and 6 bases from J, the gap between germline ends came to 26 bases. Germline V CDR1 and CDR2: MGHRA, YSYEKL.

The chain has TRBV7-9 and TRBJ1-6, with D unclear. Germline loops: CDR1 SEHNR, CDR2 FQNEAQ (reference sequence). The CDR3 is 14 amino acids. V was pared by 6 bases and J by 5 bases, with 11 bases between. The CDR3 nucleotides are TGTGCCAGCAGGGCGGAAGGGAATAATTCACCCCTCCACTTT. It codes for CASRAEGNNSPLHF.

CDR3: CASSFGLAGRRSTDTQYF. The CDR3 DNA follows: TGTGCCAGCAGCTTCGGCCTAGCGGGACGTAGGAGCACAGATACGCAGTATTTT. The chain recombines TRBV11-1 with TRBJ2-3, with TRBD2 matching over 9 bases. The CDR3 is 18 amino acids. V lost 3 bases, J lost 0 bases, and 10 bases stayed unmatched. CDR1 SGHAT and CDR2 FQDESV come from the germline V gene (reference sequence).

As regards this clonotype: A much more abundant neighbour one base away suggests this may be a read error. The chain links TRBV20-1 to TRBJ2-1; D gene unclear. CDR1 DFQATT and CDR2 SNEGSKA come from the germline V gene (reference sequence). V shed 2 bases and J shed 4 bases, with 18 bases lying between them. CDR3 length: 16 residues. In nucleotides, the CDR3 is TGCAGTGCTAGAAAACCCGCAGCGAGACGTTACAATGAGCAGTTCTTC. Protein product: CSARKPAARRYNEQFF.

The chain combines TRBV6-1 with TRBJ2-7; 12 bases fit TRBD2. This CDR3 is 13 amino acids long. Germline-derived CDR1 and CDR2 are MNHNS and SASEGT. J was trimmed by 9 bases and V by 5 bases; bases with no gene match: 5. CDR3 nucleotide sequence: TGTGCCAGCAGTCCCCGGACTAGCGGGGCGCAGTACTTC. Translation: CASSPRTSGAQYF.

This chain connects TRBV6-1 to TRBJ1-6; 7 bases are shared with TRBD1. Germline V gene data show CDR1 as MNHNS and CDR2 as SASEGT. CDR3 length: 15 residues. After removal of 5 bases from V and 3 bases from J, the junction contained 4 bases not matched to a gene. The CDR3 is CASSRDSVYNSPLHF. Written as DNA, the CDR3 is TGTGCCAGCAGTCGGGACAGCGTCTATAATTCACCCCTCCACTTT.

The V call is TRBV20-1, the J call TRBJ1-2; 9 bases map to TRBD1. The trim removed 2 bases at V and 5 bases at J, leaving 3 bases unmatched. The CDR3 is 13 amino acids. In germline, CDR1 is DFQATT, CDR2 SNEGSKA (reference sequence). The CDR3 protein is CSARPTGGYGYTF. In nucleotides, the CDR3 is TGCAGTGCTAGACCGACAGGGGGTTATGGCTACACCTTC.